The present T cell receptor beta chain was sequenced within a study of blood T cell repertoires in COVID-19. Study overall: Samples representing acute and convalescent COVID-19 were sourced from the United States, Italy and Spain.

In the authors' workflow: Nucleated cell counts were estimated from reference gene primer amplification. Sequencing was performed with immunoSEQ multiplex PCR; in TCRdb, only in-frame clones are kept and a portion is missing. The V and J calls and clone size are taken from that table; D and trimming were inferred from the DNA. The repertoire holds 200,000 to 250,000 clones, more than 80% seen once, with over 3% in the top ten. A remark on this clone: One end of the junction is discordant with germline, which a read error may explain.

The CDR3 spans 15 residues. Germline V gene data show CDR1 as MNHEY and CDR2 as SVGEGT. This clonotype was obtained from a woman aged 40 to 55 with acute COVID-19. Sample: PBMCs or T cells enriched from blood (not recorded which). The J gene is TRBJ2-2, the V gene TRBV6-2 or TRBV6-3; D may be TRBD1 (6 bases). CDR3 sequence: CVSSYTGTNTGELFF. The CDR3 coding sequence is TGTGTCAGCAGTTACACAGGGACGAACACCGGGGAGCTGTTTTTT.